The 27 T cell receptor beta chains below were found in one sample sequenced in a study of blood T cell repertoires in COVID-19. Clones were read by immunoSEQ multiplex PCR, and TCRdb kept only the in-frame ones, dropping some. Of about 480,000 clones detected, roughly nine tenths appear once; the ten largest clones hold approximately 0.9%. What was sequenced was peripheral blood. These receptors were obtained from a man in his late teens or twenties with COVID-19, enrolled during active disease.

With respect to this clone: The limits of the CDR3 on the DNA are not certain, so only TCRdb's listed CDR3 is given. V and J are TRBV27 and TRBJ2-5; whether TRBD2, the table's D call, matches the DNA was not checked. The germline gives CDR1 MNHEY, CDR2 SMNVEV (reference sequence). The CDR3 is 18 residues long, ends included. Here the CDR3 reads CASSFTIIRAGQPGGQYF.

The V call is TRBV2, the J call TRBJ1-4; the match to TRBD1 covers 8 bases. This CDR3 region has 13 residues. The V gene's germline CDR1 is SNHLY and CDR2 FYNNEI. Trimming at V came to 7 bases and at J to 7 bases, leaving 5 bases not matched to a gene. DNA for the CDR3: TGTGCCAGCATCGGACAGGGTGTTGAAAAACTGTTTTTT. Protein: CASIGQGVEKLFF.

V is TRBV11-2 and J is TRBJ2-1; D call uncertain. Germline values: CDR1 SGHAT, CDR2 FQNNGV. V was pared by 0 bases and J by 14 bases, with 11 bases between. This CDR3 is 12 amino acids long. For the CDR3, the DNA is TGTGCCAGCAGCTTAGATCGGGTTCTGGAGTTCTTC. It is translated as CASSLDRVLEFF.

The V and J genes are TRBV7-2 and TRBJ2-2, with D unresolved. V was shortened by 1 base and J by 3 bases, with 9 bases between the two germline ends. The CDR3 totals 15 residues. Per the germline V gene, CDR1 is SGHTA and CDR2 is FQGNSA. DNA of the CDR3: TGTGCCAGCAGCTTAGTCGTCCACTACACCGGGGAGCTGTTTTTT. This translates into CASSLVVHYTGELFF.

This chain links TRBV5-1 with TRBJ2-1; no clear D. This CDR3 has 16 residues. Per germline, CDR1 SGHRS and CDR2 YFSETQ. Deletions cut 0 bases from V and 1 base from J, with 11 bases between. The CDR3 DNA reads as TGCGCCAGCAGCTTGGTGAATCTGGCATCCTACAATGAGCAGTTCTTC. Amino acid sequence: CASSLVNLASYNEQFF.

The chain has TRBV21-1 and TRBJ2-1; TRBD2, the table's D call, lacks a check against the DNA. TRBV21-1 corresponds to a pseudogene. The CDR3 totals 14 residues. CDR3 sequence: CASSKKTSPNEQFF. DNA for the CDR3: TGTGCCAGCAGCAAGAAGACTAGCCCCAATGAGCAGTTCTTC.

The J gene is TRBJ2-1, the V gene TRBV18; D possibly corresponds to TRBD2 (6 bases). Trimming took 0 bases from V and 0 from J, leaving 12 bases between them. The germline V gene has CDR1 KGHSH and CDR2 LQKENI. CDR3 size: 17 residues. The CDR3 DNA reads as TGTGCCAGCTCACCACCGTTTGCGGGAAGCTCCTACAATGAGCAGTTCTTC. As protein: CASSPPFAGSSYNEQFF.

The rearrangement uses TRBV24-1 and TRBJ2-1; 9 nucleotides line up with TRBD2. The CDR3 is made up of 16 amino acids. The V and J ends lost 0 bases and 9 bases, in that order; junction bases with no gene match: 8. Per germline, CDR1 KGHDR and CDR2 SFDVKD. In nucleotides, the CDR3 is TGTGCCACCAGTGATTTGCGGGAGCGGGAGGTCGGTGAGCAGTTCTTC. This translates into CATSDLREREVGEQFF.

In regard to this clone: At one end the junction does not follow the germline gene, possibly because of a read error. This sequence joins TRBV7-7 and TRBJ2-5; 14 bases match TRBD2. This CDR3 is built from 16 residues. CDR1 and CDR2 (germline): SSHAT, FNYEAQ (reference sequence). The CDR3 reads CASSTGLAGGQETQYF. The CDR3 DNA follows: TGTGCTAGCAGCACAGGACTAGCGGGAGGACAAGAGACCCAGTACTTC.

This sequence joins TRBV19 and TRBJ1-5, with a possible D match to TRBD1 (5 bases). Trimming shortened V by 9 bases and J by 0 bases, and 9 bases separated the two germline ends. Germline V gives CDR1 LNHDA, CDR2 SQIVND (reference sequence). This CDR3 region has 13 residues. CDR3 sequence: CASADSSNQPQHF. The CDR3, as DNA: TGTGCCAGCGCTGACAGTAGCAATCAGCCCCAGCATTTT. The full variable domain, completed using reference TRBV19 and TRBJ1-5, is DGGITQSPKYLFRKEGQNVTLSCEQNLNHDAMYWYRQDPGQGLRLIYYSQIVNDFQKGDIAEGYSVSREKKESFPLTVTSAQKNPTAFYLCASADSSNQPQHFGDGTRLSIL.

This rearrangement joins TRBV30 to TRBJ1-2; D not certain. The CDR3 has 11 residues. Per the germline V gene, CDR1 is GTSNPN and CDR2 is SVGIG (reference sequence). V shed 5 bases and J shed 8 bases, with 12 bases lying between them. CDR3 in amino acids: CAWGYAYGYTF. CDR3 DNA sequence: TGTGCCTGGGGGTACGCGTACGGCTACACCTTC.

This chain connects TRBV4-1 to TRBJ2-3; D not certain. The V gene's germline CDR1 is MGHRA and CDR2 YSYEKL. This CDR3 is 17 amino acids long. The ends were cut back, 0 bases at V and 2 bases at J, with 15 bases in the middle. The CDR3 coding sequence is TGCGCCAGCAGCCAAGATACTCGAGACACTCACACAGATACGCAGTATTTT. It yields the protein CASSQDTRDTHTDTQYF.

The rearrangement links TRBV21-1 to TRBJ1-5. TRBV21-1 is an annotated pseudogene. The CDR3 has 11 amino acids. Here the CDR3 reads CASSSGWPQHF. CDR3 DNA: TGTGCCAGCAGCAGCGGATGGCCCCAGCATTTT.

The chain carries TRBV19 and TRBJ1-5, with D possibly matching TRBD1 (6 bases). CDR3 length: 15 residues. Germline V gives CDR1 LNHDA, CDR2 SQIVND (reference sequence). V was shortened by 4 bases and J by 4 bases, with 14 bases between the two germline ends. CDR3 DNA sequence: TGTGCCAGTAGTAGGGGGCGCGGTCATAATCAGCCCCAGCATTTT. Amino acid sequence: CASSRGRGHNQPQHF.

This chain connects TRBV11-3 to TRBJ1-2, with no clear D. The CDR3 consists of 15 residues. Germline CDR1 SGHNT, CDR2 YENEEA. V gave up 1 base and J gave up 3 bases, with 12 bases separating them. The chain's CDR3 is CASSLGISEYYGYTF. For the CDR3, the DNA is TGTGCCAGCAGCTTAGGAATATCGGAGTACTATGGCTACACCTTC.

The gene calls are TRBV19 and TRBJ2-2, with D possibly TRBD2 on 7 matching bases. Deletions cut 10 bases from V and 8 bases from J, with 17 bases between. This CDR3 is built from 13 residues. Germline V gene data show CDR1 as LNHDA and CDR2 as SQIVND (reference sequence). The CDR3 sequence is CATEWGGQGELFF. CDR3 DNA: TGTGCCACCGAATGGGGGGGGCAGGGGGAGCTGTTTTTT.

The CDR3 sequence: CASSFGQGRGGSPLHF. CDR3 coding DNA: TGTGCCAGCAGTTTCGGACAGGGCCGCGGTGGTTCACCCCTCCACTTT. This rearrangement joins TRBV6-5 to TRBJ1-6; 8 nucleotides line up with TRBD1. Germline trimming cut 4 bases from V and 9 bases from J; bases unmatched to any gene: 11. CDR1 MNHEY and CDR2 SVGAGI come from the germline V gene. This CDR3 spans 16 amino acids.

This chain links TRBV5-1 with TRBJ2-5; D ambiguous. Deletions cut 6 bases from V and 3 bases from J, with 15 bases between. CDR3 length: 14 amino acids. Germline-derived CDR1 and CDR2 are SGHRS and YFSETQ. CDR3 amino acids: CASKGGDLKETQYF. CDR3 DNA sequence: TGCGCCAGCAAAGGCGGAGACTTAAAAGAGACCCAGTACTTC.

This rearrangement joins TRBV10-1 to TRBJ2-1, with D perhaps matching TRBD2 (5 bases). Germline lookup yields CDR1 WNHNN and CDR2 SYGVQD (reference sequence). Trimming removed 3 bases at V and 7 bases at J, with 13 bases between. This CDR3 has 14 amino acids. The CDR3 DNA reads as TGCGCCAGCAGTGAATTCGGGGTAGGGAATGAGCAGTTCTTC. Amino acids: CASSEFGVGNEQFF.

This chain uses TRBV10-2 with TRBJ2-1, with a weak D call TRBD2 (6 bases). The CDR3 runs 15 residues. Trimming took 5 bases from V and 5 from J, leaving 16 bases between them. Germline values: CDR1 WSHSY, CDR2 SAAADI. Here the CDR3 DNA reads TGCGCCAGCAGTCCGGGACTGGGACCAAACAATGAGCAGTTCTTC. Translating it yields CASSPGLGPNNEQFF.

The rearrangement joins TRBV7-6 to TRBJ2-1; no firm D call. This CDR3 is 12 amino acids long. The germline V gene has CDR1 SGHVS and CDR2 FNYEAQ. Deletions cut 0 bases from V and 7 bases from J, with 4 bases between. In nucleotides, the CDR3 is TGTGCCAGCAGCTTAGCCGTTAATGAGCAGTTCTTC. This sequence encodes CASSLAVNEQFF.

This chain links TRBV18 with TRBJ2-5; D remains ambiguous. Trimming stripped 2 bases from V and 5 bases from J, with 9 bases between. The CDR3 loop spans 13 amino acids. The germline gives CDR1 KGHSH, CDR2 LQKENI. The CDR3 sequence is CASSPYPQETQYF. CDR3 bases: TGTGCCAGCTCACCATATCCTCAGGAGACCCAGTACTTC.

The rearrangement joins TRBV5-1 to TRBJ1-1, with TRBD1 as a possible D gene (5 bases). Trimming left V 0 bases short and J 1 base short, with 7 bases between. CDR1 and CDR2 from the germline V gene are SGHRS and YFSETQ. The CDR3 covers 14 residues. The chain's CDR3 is CASSLDQGNTEAFF. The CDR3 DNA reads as TGCGCCAGCAGCTTGGACCAGGGGAACACTGAAGCTTTCTTT. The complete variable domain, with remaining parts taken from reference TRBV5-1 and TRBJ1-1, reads KAGVTQTPRYLIKTRGQQVTLSCSPISGHRSVSWYQQTPGQGLQFLFEYFSETQRNKGNFPGRFSGRQFSNSRSEMNVSTLELGDSALYLCASSLDQGNTEAFFGQGTRLTVV.

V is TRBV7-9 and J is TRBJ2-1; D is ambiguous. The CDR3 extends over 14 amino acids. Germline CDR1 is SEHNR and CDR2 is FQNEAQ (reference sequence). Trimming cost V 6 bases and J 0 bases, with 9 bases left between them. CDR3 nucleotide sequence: TGTGCCAGCAGACCCGAGGTCTCCTACAATGAGCAGTTCTTC. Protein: CASRPEVSYNEQFF.

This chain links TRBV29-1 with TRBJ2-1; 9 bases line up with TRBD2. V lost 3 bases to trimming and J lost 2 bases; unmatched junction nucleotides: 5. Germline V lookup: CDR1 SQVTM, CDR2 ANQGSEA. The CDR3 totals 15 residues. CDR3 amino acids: CSVDLAGGPYNEQFF. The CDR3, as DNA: TGCAGCGTTGACCTGGCGGGAGGGCCCTACAATGAGCAGTTCTTC.

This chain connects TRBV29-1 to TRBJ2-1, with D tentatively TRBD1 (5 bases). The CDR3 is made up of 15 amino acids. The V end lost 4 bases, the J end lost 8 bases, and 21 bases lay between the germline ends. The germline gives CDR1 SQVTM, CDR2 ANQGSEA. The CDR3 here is CSVGAQGLSTDEQFF. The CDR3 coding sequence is TGCAGCGTTGGGGCTCAGGGCCTGTCAACTGATGAGCAGTTCTTC.

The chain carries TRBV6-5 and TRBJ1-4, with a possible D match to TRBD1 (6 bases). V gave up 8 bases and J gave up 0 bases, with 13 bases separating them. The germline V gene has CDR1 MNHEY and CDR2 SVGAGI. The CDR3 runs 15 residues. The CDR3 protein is CASGQLMATNEKLFF. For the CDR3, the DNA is TGTGCCAGCGGACAGCTTATGGCAACTAATGAAAAACTGTTTTTT.